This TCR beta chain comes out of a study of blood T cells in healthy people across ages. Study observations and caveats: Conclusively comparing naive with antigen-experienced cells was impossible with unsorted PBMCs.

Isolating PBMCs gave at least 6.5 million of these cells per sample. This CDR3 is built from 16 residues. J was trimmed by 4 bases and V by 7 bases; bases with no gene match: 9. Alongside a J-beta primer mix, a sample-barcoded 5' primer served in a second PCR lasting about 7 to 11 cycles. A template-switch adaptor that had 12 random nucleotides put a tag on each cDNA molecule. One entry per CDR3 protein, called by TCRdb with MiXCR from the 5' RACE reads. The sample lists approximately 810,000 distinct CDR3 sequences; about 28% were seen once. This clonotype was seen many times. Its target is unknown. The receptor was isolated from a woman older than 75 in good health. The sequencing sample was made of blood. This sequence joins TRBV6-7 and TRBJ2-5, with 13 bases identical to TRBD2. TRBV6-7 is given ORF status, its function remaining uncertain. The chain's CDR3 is CASKETSGGARETQYF. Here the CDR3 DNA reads TGTGCCAGCAAGGAAACTAGCGGGGGGGCGAGAGAGACCCAGTACTTC.